Listed here are 28 T cell receptor beta chains from one sample, sequenced in a study of human T cells and chemical hapten exposure. Indicated time point: patch test 3, about 24 weeks after DPC sensitization. The treatment was: therapeutic diphenylcyclopropenone sensitization with weekly scalp DPC. Each CDR3 protein gets one entry after TCRdb re-called the RACE reads with MiXCR. The data show 55,000 to 75,000 distinct CDR3 sequences, around an eighth seen once. The input for sequencing was whole blood, taken in connection with sensitization to the hapten diphenylcyclopropenone (DPC). The receptor source for this set is a man under 40 with alopecia areata. Some clones in this sample may be carry-over from other donors' samples.

This clonotype showed up many times. The chain joins TRBV29-1 to TRBJ1-1; D might be TRBD1 (5 bases). Per the germline V gene, CDR1 is SQVTM and CDR2 is ANQGSEA. The CDR3 sequence is 15 residues long. Trimming shortened V by 4 bases and J by 0 bases, and 15 bases separated the two germline ends. CDR3 DNA: TGCAGCGTTGCGGCAGGGTGGGCCATGAACACTGAAGCTTTCTTT. Translation: CSVAAGWAMNTEAFF.

There are a few counts of this clonotype. This chain joins TRBV7-9 and TRBJ2-5; 8 positions match TRBD1. This CDR3 region has 15 residues. Losses at the gene ends were 4 bases for V and 0 bases for J; bases not matched to a gene: 4. CDR1 is SEHNR, CDR2 FQNEAQ, per germline (reference sequence). DNA of the CDR3: TGTGCCAGCAGCTCCCGGACAGGGTACCAAGAGACCCAGTACTTC. It codes for CASSSRTGYQETQYF.

This clonotype has a handful of counts. The chain recombines TRBV28 with TRBJ2-2, with TRBD1 as a possible D gene (6 bases). The V and J ends lost 2 bases and 6 bases respectively, with 13 bases between them. The germline V gene encodes CDR1 MDHEN and CDR2 SYDVKM. The CDR3 contains 15 residues. CDR3 loop: CASSLPTTGPGELFF. The CDR3 DNA follows: TGTGCCAGCAGTTTACCCACAACAGGGCCCGGGGAGCTGTTTTTT. The complete variable domain, with remaining parts taken from reference TRBV28 and TRBJ2-2, reads DVKVTQSSRYLVKRTGEKVFLECVQDMDHENMFWYRQDPGLGLRLIYFSYDVKMKEKGDIPEGYSVSREKKERFSLILESASTNQTSMYLCASSLPTTGPGELFFGEGSRLTVL.

This clonotype has only a few counts. The chain uses TRBV7-9 and TRBJ1-6; tentatively, D is TRBD1 (5 bases). The V and J ends lost 3 bases and 5 bases respectively, with 17 bases between them. Germline CDR1 is SEHNR and CDR2 is FQNEAQ (reference sequence). This CDR3 contains 17 residues. CDR3 DNA sequence: TGTGCCAGCAGCTTTGTCGACAAGGGGAGAAATAATTCACCCCTCCACTTT. This gives the protein CASSFVDKGRNNSPLHF.

There are a few counts of this clonotype. V and J are TRBV6-2 or TRBV6-3 and TRBJ1-1, with no clear D. This CDR3 region has 12 residues. Deletions cut 2 bases from V and 1 base from J, with 2 bases between. Per the germline V gene, CDR1 is MNHEY and CDR2 is SVGEGT. The CDR3 loop reads CASSYRNTEAFF. The CDR3 region has the DNA TGTGCCAGCAGTTACAGGAACACTGAAGCTTTCTTT.

This clonotype was counted a few times. The chain combines TRBV12-3 or TRBV12-4 with TRBJ1-1; D gene ambiguous. CDR3 size: 14 residues. V lost 3 bases, J lost 6 bases, and 14 bases lay in between. The CDR3 sequence: CASSLKSGEAEAFF. In DNA, the CDR3 is TGTGCCAGCAGTTTGAAGTCCGGCGAGGCTGAAGCTTTCTTT.

This clonotype came up many times. This sequence joins TRBV5-1 and TRBJ2-5; D is possibly TRBD2 (6 bases). The length of the CDR3 is 15 residues. V was cut by 4 bases and J by 0 bases, with 13 bases left in between. Germline V gene sequence: CDR1 SGHRS, CDR2 YFSETQ. CDR3 sequence reads: CASSPTTGDQETQYF. In DNA, the CDR3 is TGCGCCAGCAGCCCGACCACGGGGGACCAAGAGACCCAGTACTTC.

The rearrangement joins TRBV30 to TRBJ2-7, with 7 nucleotides matching TRBD1. The germline V gene has CDR1 GTSNPN and CDR2 SVGIG (reference sequence). The V segment lost 3 bases and the J segment 2 bases; nucleotides outside the gene matches: 7. CDR3 length: 14 residues. The CDR3 region is CAWRDRTLTYEQYF. CDR3 sequence (DNA): TGTGCCTGGAGGGACAGGACATTAACCTACGAGCAGTACTTC. The whole variable domain, filled in from reference TRBV30 and TRBJ2-7, reads SQTIHQWPATLVQPVGSPLSLECTVEGTSNPNLYWYRQAAGRGLQLLFYSVGIGQISSEVPQNLSASRPQDRQFILSSKKLLLSDSGFYLCAWRDRTLTYEQYFGPGTRLTVT.

This clonotype has a handful of counts. The chain recombines TRBV29-1 with TRBJ1-5; D not certain. The CDR3 covers 14 residues. The germline V gene encodes CDR1 SQVTM and CDR2 ANQGSEA. Trimming shortened V by 6 bases and J by 2 bases, and 14 bases separated the two germline ends. CDR3 residues: CSVRDGRGNQPQHF. The CDR3 DNA sequence: TGCAGCGTCCGCGACGGGCGGGGCAATCAGCCCCAGCATTTT.

In nucleotides, the CDR3 is TGTGCCATCAGTGCAGGGACAGGGTCGCCCTCTGGAAACACCATATATTTT. Its translation is CAISAGTGSPSGNTIYF. The chain recombines TRBV10-3 with TRBJ1-3; 9 nucleotides match TRBD1. This CDR3 has 17 amino acids. With V trimmed by 4 bases and J by 0 bases, 7 bases remained unmatched. The germline CDR1 and CDR2 sequences are ENHRY and SYGVKD.

The chain joins TRBV2 to TRBJ2-3; possible D gene TRBD2, 5 bases. Trimming took 7 bases from V and 4 from J, leaving 18 bases between them. This CDR3 is 15 amino acids long. Germline lookup yields CDR1 SNHLY and CDR2 FYNNEI. This CDR3 is CASMKAGLIADTQYF. The CDR3, as DNA: TGTGCCAGCATGAAGGCGGGCCTGATCGCAGATACGCAGTATTTT.

This chain links TRBV9 with TRBJ2-1, with 9 positions matching TRBD2. V lost 4 bases, J lost 6 bases, and 8 bases stayed unmatched. Germline V CDR1 and CDR2: SGDLS, YYNGEE. The CDR3 contains 15 residues. The CDR3 loop reads CASSPRLAEINEQFF. The CDR3 coding sequence is TGTGCCAGCAGCCCCAGACTAGCGGAGATCAATGAGCAGTTCTTC.

The chain links TRBV7-9 to TRBJ1-1; D possibly corresponds to TRBD1 (5 bases). Germline CDR1 and CDR2: SEHNR and FQNEAQ (reference sequence). The CDR3 runs to 15 residues. V lost 2 bases and J 3 bases, leaving 13 bases between the germline ends. CDR3 in DNA: TGTGCCAGCAGCTTAACGGCGGGGGGAGACACTGAAGCTTTCTTT. Translating it yields CASSLTAGGDTEAFF.

This clonotype was picked up many times. The gene calls are TRBV18 and TRBJ2-6; the D gene is possibly TRBD2 (5 bases). Per germline, CDR1 KGHSH and CDR2 LQKENI. V lost 4 bases and J 0 bases, leaving 10 bases between the germline ends. CDR3 length: 16 residues. The CDR3 region has the DNA TGTGCCAGCTCACTCCCGGGGAGCTCTGGGGCCAACGTCCTGACTTTC. It yields the protein CASSLPGSSGANVLTF.

The sample holds a few counts of this clonotype. J is TRBJ1-6 and V is TRBV7-9, with D possibly TRBD1 on 5 matching bases. Germline V gene data show CDR1 as SEHNR and CDR2 as FQNEAQ (reference sequence). V was cut by 3 bases and J by 3 bases, with 12 bases left in between. CDR3 length equals 16 residues. CDR3 DNA sequence: TGTGCCAGCAGCTTGAGTGGGACGGTCTATAATTCACCCCTCCACTTT. This encodes CASSLSGTVYNSPLHF.

Many counts were recorded for this clonotype. The chain employs TRBV27 and TRBJ2-2; weak D call: TRBD2 (5 bases). Trimming took 3 bases from V and 0 from J, leaving 11 bases between them. The germline CDR1 and CDR2 sequences are MNHEY and SMNVEV (reference sequence). The CDR3 sequence is 16 residues long. The CDR3 sequence: CASSFIIGANTGELFF. CDR3 in DNA: TGTGCCAGCAGTTTTATCATCGGGGCGAACACCGGGGAGCTGTTTTTT.

The chain combines TRBV24-1 with TRBJ1-1, with TRBD1 identical over 9 bases. The CDR3 is 12 residues long. Germline V gene sequence: CDR1 KGHDR, CDR2 SFDVKD. V lost 7 bases to trimming and J lost 7 bases; unmatched junction nucleotides: 3. The chain's CDR3 is CATRGTGFEAFF. The CDR3 nucleotides read TGTGCCACCAGGGGGACAGGGTTTGAAGCTTTCTTT.

This clonotype was seen repeatedly, ten times or more. This chain links TRBV5-1 with TRBJ2-3; 8 nucleotides match TRBD2. Germline-derived CDR1 and CDR2 are SGHRS and YFSETQ. V dropped 0 bases and J dropped 5; count of bases not matched to a gene: 5. The CDR3 is 15 amino acids. CDR3 coding DNA: TGCGCCAGCAGCTTGGCCGGGGGGGCCAAAGATACGCAGTATTTT. Its protein is CASSLAGGAKDTQYF.

Many counts were recorded for this clonotype. The chain joins TRBV20-1 to TRBJ2-1; 7 bases align to TRBD2. CDR1 and CDR2 from the germline V gene are DFQATT and SNEGSKA (reference sequence). The CDR3 is made up of 16 amino acids. V trimming: 6 bases; J trimming: 3 bases; junction bases outside the gene matches: 14. For the CDR3, the DNA is TGCAGTGCCCAGATAGGGGCGGGGGACCTCTACAATGAGCAGTTCTTC. Translation: CSAQIGAGDLYNEQFF.

The genes are TRBV28 and TRBJ2-7; maybe TRBD1 (6 bases). CDR1 is MDHEN and CDR2 is SYDVKM in the germline V gene. The CDR3 loop spans 15 amino acids. With 6 bases removed from V and 0 bases from J, the gap between germline ends came to 15 bases. The CDR3 reads CASSTQKGGSYEQYF. The CDR3 DNA follows: TGTGCCAGCAGCACACAAAAAGGGGGCTCCTACGAGCAGTACTTC.

In its sample, this clonotype was seen a few times. V is TRBV28 and J is TRBJ2-1; TRBD2 matches 12 bases. CDR3 size: 16 residues. The germline CDR1 and CDR2 sequences are MDHEN and SYDVKM. V gave up 4 bases and J gave up 0 bases; unmatched junction bases: 1. The DNA for the CDR3 is TGTGCCAGCAGTTCTAGCGGGGGGGCCTCCTACAATGAGCAGTTCTTC. Protein sequence: CASSSSGGASYNEQFF.

This clonotype was recorded at least ten times. The J gene is TRBJ1-4, the V gene TRBV14; no firm D call. Germline V gene sequence: CDR1 SGHDN, CDR2 FVKESK. V was pared by 4 bases and J by 7 bases, with 13 bases between. The CDR3 sequence is 14 residues long. The chain's CDR3 is CASSPGLRGEKLFF. The CDR3 DNA reads as TGTGCCAGCAGCCCCGGACTCCGTGGTGAAAAACTGTTTTTT.

This clonotype was observed a handful of times. The V gene is TRBV12-3 or TRBV12-4, the J gene TRBJ2-3, with 11 nucleotides matching TRBD2. V lost 2 bases to trimming and J lost 2 bases; unmatched junction nucleotides: 9. This CDR3 comprises 18 residues. CDR3 DNA sequence: TGTGCCAGCAGTTTATGGCTAGCGGGGGGCGGGGCCACAGATACGCAGTATTTT. As protein: CASSLWLAGGGATDTQYF.

There are many counts of this clonotype. The chain joins TRBV12-3 or TRBV12-4 to TRBJ1-5, with D perhaps TRBD1 (5 bases). The CDR3 is 14 residues long. V lost 5 bases to trimming and J lost 2 bases, with 10 bases between them. CDR3 DNA sequence: TGTGCCAGCAGTCAGGTAGGGGGCAATCAGCCCCAGCATTTT. Translation gives CASSQVGGNQPQHF.

Points on this clonotype: A much larger clone sits a single nucleotide away, making a read error possible. The V gene is TRBV12-3 or TRBV12-4, the J gene TRBJ1-5; D perhaps matches TRBD1 (5 bases). The CDR3 contains 12 residues. Trimming left V 7 bases short and J 9 bases short, with 13 bases between. In DNA form, the CDR3 reads TGTGCCAGCAAGGCGCAGGGCCGGCCCCAGCATTTT. As protein: CASKAQGRPQHF.

The V and J genes are TRBV4-1 and TRBJ2-1, with 7 bases fitting TRBD1. The CDR3 contains 17 residues. Germline V gene data show CDR1 as MGHRA and CDR2 as YSYEKL. V gave up 4 bases and J gave up 6 bases; unmatched junction bases: 15. CDR3 nucleotide sequence: TGCGCCAGCAGCCGCCAGGCCTTGGGGACAGCCCGCAATGAGCAGTTCTTC. Translating gives CASSRQALGTARNEQFF.

This clonotype was counted at least ten times. The rearrangement links TRBV12-3 or TRBV12-4 to TRBJ1-5; TRBD1 is a possible D gene (6 bases). This CDR3 is 17 amino acids long. Trimming removed 6 bases from V and 4 bases from J, with 22 bases in between. The CDR3 sequence is CASSTAEQGMGNQPQHF. CDR3 sequence (DNA): TGTGCCAGCAGCACAGCGGAACAGGGAATGGGTAATCAGCCCCAGCATTTT.

This clonotype was picked up many times. This sequence joins TRBV5-1 and TRBJ2-7; D unresolved. Germline CDR1 and CDR2: SGHRS and YFSETQ. The ends were cut back, 0 bases at V and 7 bases at J, with 14 bases in the middle. The CDR3 has 14 residues. CDR3 sequence (DNA): TGCGCCAGCAGCTTGGCGCAAGGAGTCGAGGAGCAGTACTTC. Encoded protein: CASSLAQGVEEQYF. Supplemented by reference TRBV5-1 and TRBJ2-7, the full variable domain reads KAGVTQTPRYLIKTRGQQVTLSCSPISGHRSVSWYQQTPGQGLQFLFEYFSETQRNKGNFPGRFSGRQFSNSRSEMNVSTLELGDSALYLCASSLAQGVEEQYFGPGTRLTVT.